This is a list of T cell receptor beta chains from one sample in a study of T cells of healthy individuals. TCRdb passed the 5' RACE reads through MiXCR, listing each CDR3 protein once. The table has 40,000 to 65,000 distinct CDR3 sequences, approximately 14% seen once. These receptors all come from a human donor in good health. The CDR3 runs from the conserved cysteine through the conserved F or W. The order of the fields is D gene, V gene, clone size, J gene, CDR3 protein, CDR3 DNA. The D gene is left open where the match is weak. Size is stated for part of the rows, as once, few or many counts, or as a class when the clone is expanded.

D gene: .
V gene: TRBV2
clone size: .
J gene: TRBJ1-3
CDR3 protein: CASSEAVKSGNTIYF
CDR3 DNA: TGTGCCAGCAGTGAAGCAGTGAAAAGTGGAAACACCATATATTTT

D gene: TRBD2
V gene: TRBV11-3
clone size: few
J gene: TRBJ2-5
CDR3 protein: CASSPGVAGGTQYF
CDR3 DNA: TGTGCCAGCAGCCCCGGGGTAGCGGGGGGGACCCAGTACTTC

D gene: TRBD2
V gene: TRBV11-1
clone size: large
J gene: TRBJ2-1
CDR3 protein: CASGTSGGAYNEQFF
CDR3 DNA: TGTGCCAGCGGAACTAGCGGGGGGGCCTACAATGAGCAGTTCTTC

D gene: TRBD1
V gene: TRBV27
clone size: few
J gene: TRBJ2-7
CDR3 protein: CASSDPGQADEQYF
CDR3 DNA: TGTGCCAGCAGTGATCCGGGACAGGCGGACGAGCAGTACTTC

D gene: .
V gene: TRBV6-2/TRBV6-3
clone size: few
J gene: TRBJ1-4
CDR3 protein: CASSRDGTNEKLFF
CDR3 DNA: TGTGCCAGCAGCAGGGACGGGACTAATGAAAAACTGTTTTTT

D gene: .
V gene: TRBV5-5
clone size: many
J gene: TRBJ1-2
CDR3 protein: CASSLDPGYGYTF
CDR3 DNA: TGTGCCAGCAGCTTGGACCCGGGATATGGCTACACCTTC

D gene: .
V gene: TRBV3-1
clone size: once
J gene: TRBJ2-5
CDR3 protein: CVSSQGTLVHRNQETQYF
CDR3 DNA: TGTGTCAGCAGCCAAGGGACACTGGTACACCGGAACCAAGAGACCCAGTACTTC

D gene: .
V gene: TRBV5-1
clone size: many
J gene: TRBJ2-1
CDR3 protein: CASRAEDEQFF
CDR3 DNA: TGCGCCAGCAGGGCGGAAGATGAGCAGTTCTTC

D gene: .
V gene: TRBV20-1
clone size: .
J gene: TRBJ1-3
CDR3 protein: CSARALTGLSGNTIYF
CDR3 DNA: TGCAGTGCTAGAGCCTTAACGGGCCTCTCTGGAAACACCATATATTTT

D gene: .
V gene: TRBV12-3/TRBV12-4
clone size: .
J gene: TRBJ2-7
CDR3 protein: CASTGTFRREHYEQYF
CDR3 DNA: TGTGCCAGCACCGGGACCTTCCGAAGGGAGCACTACGAGCAGTACTTC

D gene: .
V gene: TRBV24-1
clone size: many
J gene: TRBJ1-2
CDR3 protein: CATSDLRRDGYTF
CDR3 DNA: TGTGCCACCAGTGATTTGCGGCGAGATGGCTACACCTTC

D gene: TRBD1
V gene: TRBV7-2
clone size: many
J gene: TRBJ1-1
CDR3 protein: CASSVQGSVRAFF
CDR3 DNA: TGTGCCAGCAGCGTACAGGGGTCGGTGCGGGCTTTCTTT

D gene: .
V gene: TRBV19
clone size: many
J gene: TRBJ2-3
CDR3 protein: CASRTGGADTQYF
CDR3 DNA: TGTGCCAGTAGAACCGGGGGCGCAGATACGCAGTATTTT

D gene: .
V gene: TRBV19
clone size: few
J gene: TRBJ1-1
CDR3 protein: CASRDGENTEAFF
CDR3 DNA: TGTGCCAGTAGGGACGGGGAAAACACTGAAGCTTTCTTT

D gene: .
V gene: TRBV2
clone size: few
J gene: TRBJ1-5
CDR3 protein: CASSDRGFQPQHF
CDR3 DNA: TGTGCCAGCAGTGACAGGGGATTTCAGCCCCAGCATTTT

D gene: .
V gene: TRBV29-1
clone size: many
J gene: TRBJ2-5
CDR3 protein: CSVPGQGLETQYF
CDR3 DNA: TGCAGCGTCCCGGGCCAAGGGCTGGAGACCCAGTACTTC

D gene: .
V gene: TRBV11-2
clone size: .
J gene: TRBJ1-5
CDR3 protein: CASSSSSGRDQPQHF
CDR3 DNA: TGTGCCAGCAGCTCATCTTCAGGGAGGGATCAGCCCCAGCATTTT

D gene: TRBD1
V gene: TRBV29-1
clone size: few
J gene: TRBJ2-5
CDR3 protein: CSVERQGLQTQYF
CDR3 DNA: TGCAGCGTTGAAAGACAGGGCCTACAGACCCAGTACTTC

D gene: .
V gene: TRBV6-4
clone size: few
J gene: TRBJ2-3
CDR3 protein: CASSEGASTDTQYF
CDR3 DNA: TGTGCCAGCAGTGAGGGGGCTAGCACAGATACGCAGTATTTT

D gene: TRBD2
V gene: TRBV12-3/TRBV12-4
clone size: few
J gene: TRBJ2-1
CDR3 protein: CASSFSWWLAGESYNEQFF
CDR3 DNA: TGTGCCAGCAGTTTTTCGTGGTGGCTAGCGGGAGAGTCCTACAATGAGCAGTTCTTC

D gene: .
V gene: TRBV4-3
clone size: few
J gene: TRBJ1-5
CDR3 protein: CASSQDRGSNQPQHF
CDR3 DNA: TGCGCCAGCAGCCAAGATAGGGGGTCCAATCAGCCCCAGCATTTT

D gene: .
V gene: TRBV4-2
clone size: .
J gene: TRBJ1-4
CDR3 protein: CASSQSIGGQKEGKLFF
CDR3 DNA: TGTGCCAGCAGCCAGTCAATAGGGGGACAAAAAGAGGGAAAACTGTTTTTT

D gene: TRBD2
V gene: TRBV12-3/TRBV12-4
clone size: .
J gene: TRBJ2-7
CDR3 protein: CASTVGLAGAEQYF
CDR3 DNA: TGTGCCAGCACCGTGGGACTAGCGGGAGCCGAGCAGTACTTC

D gene: .
V gene: TRBV2
clone size: .
J gene: TRBJ2-7
CDR3 protein: CASRNPLARDHEQYF
CDR3 DNA: TGTGCCAGCAGAAACCCTCTAGCGAGAGACCACGAGCAGTACTTC

D gene: .
V gene: TRBV7-9
clone size: many
J gene: TRBJ2-2
CDR3 protein: CASSLGLATGELFF
CDR3 DNA: TGTGCCAGCAGCTTAGGGCTGGCCACCGGGGAGCTGTTTTTT

D gene: .
V gene: TRBV25-1
clone size: .
J gene: TRBJ1-4
CDR3 protein: CASSGFYEKLFF
CDR3 DNA: TGTGCCAGCAGTGGATTCTATGAAAAACTGTTTTTT